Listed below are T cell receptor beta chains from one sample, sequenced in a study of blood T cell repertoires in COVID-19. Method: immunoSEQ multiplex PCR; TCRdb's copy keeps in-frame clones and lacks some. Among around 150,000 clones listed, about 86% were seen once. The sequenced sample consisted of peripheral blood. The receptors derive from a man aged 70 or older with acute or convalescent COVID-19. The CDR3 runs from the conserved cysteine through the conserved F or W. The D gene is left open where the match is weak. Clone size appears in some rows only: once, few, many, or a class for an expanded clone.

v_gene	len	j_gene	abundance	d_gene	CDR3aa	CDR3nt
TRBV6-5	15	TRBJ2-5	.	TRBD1	CASSSGTGEKETQYF	TGTGCCAGCAGTTCCGGGACAGGGGAGAAGGAGACCCAGTACTTC
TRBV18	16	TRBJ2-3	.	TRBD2	CASSPQAGAGADTQYF	TGTGCCAGCTCACCTCAAGCGGGAGCGGGCGCAGATACGCAGTATTTT
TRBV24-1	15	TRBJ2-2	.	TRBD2	CATSETGLLTGELFF	TGTGCCACCAGTGAAACGGGACTATTGACCGGGGAGCTGTTTTTT
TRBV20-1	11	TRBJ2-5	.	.	CSARAWETQYF	TGCAGTGCTAGGGCTTGGGAGACCCAGTACTTC
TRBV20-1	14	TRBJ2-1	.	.	CSASLYSGKNEQFF	TGCAGTGCTAGTCTGTATAGCGGTAAGAATGAGCAGTTCTTC
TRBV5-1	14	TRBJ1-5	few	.	CASSFGGSNQPQHF	TGCGCCAGCAGCTTTGGAGGGAGCAATCAGCCCCAGCATTTT
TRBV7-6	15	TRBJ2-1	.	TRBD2	CASSLRTSREIEQFF	TGTGCCAGCAGCCTGAGGACTAGCCGGGAAATTGAGCAGTTCTTC
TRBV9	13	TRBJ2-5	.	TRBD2	CASSPGRGETQYF	TGTGCCAGCAGCCCCGGGAGGGGAGAGACCCAGTACTTC
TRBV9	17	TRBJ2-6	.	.	CASSAPLGGSGANVLTF	TGTGCCAGCAGTGCTCCCCTCGGAGGCTCTGGGGCCAACGTCCTGACTTTC
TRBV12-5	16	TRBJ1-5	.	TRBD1	CASGLGRQGNYQPQHF	TGTGCTAGTGGTTTGGGTAGACAGGGGAATTATCAGCCCCAGCATTTT
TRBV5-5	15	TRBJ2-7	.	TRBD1	CASSYGQVPAYEQYF	TGTGCCAGCAGCTATGGACAGGTACCAGCCTACGAGCAGTACTTC
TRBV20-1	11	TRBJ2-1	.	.	CSAESYNEQFF	TGCAGTGCTGAGTCCTACAATGAGCAGTTCTTC
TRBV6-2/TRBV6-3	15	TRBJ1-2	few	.	CASSYMEAANYGYTF	TGTGCCAGCAGTTATATGGAGGCAGCTAACTATGGCTACACCTTC
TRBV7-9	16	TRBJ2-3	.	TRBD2	CASRPPAGARGDTQYF	TGTGCCAGCAGACCCCCGGCGGGAGCGAGGGGAGATACGCAGTATTTT
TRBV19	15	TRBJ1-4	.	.	CASSNQGRVNEKLFF	TGTGCCAGTAGTAATCAGGGTCGTGTTAATGAAAAACTGTTTTTT
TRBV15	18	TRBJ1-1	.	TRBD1	CATSRDRGTGGLNTEAFF	TGTGCCACCAGCAGAGATCGGGGGACAGGGGGCCTGAACACTGAAGCTTTCTTT
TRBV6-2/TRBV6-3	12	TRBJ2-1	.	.	CASSLFYNEQFF	TGTGCCAGCAGTCTTTTTTACAATGAGCAGTTCTTC
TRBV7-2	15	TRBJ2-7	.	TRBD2	CASSSGLAGDGEQYF	TGTGCCAGCAGCTCAGGACTAGCGGGAGATGGGGAGCAGTACTTC
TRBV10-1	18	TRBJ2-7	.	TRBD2	CASSDLVGLALLGYEQYF	TGCGCCAGCAGTGATCTCGTTGGACTAGCGCTACTGGGCTACGAGCAGTACTTC
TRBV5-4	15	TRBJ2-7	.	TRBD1	CASSLRDRASYEQYF	TGTGCCAGCAGCTTGAGGGACAGGGCGTCGTACGAGCAGTACTTC
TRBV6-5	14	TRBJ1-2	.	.	CASSSLGAEYGYTF	TGTGCCAGCAGTTCCCTGGGGGCAGAGTATGGCTACACCTTC
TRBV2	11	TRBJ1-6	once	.	CASSLNSPLHF	TGTGCCAGCAGCCTTAATTCACCCCTCCACTTT
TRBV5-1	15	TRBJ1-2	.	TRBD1	CASSLRGQGTYGYTF	TGCGCCAGCAGCTTGCGGGGACAGGGGACATATGGCTACACCTTC
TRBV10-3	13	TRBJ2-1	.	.	CAIMTSRGSEQFF	TGTGCCATCATGACATCTCGGGGGAGTGAGCAGTTCTTC
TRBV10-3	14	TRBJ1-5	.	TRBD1	CATSDRGNNQPQHF	TGTGCCACTTCGGACAGGGGGAACAATCAGCCCCAGCATTTT
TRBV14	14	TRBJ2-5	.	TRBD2	CASSLSGRSETQYF	TGTGCCAGCAGCCTTAGCGGGAGATCGGAGACCCAGTACTTC
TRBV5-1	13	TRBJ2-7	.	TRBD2	CASRVSGSPEQYF	TGCGCCAGCAGGGTAAGCGGGAGCCCCGAGCAGTACTTC